The following is a TCR beta chain sequence with its context. These data belong to a study of blood T cell repertoires in COVID-19. Study-level information: T cells, B-cell-depleted T cells, or PBMCs provided the cDNA or gDNA that served as material.

The method was immunoSEQ multiplex PCR; TCRdb's version includes in-frame clones alone and lacks a portion of them. The top ten hold approximately 29% of the sample, which has about 100,000 clones, 70% to 80% seen once. This CDR3 spans 16 amino acids. Trimming removed 1 base from V and 6 bases from J; junction bases left unmatched: 5. Germline V gene data show CDR1 as SGHVS and CDR2 as FNYEAQ. Source material: peripheral blood. This TCR derives from a man between 65 and 85 years old with active or convalescent COVID-19. The V and J genes are TRBV7-6 and TRBJ2-1; 11 positions agree with TRBD2. The CDR3 spells CASSLVGLAGGNEQFF. The CDR3, as DNA: TGTGCCAGCAGCTTAGTCGGGCTAGCGGGAGGCAATGAGCAGTTCTTC. Looking up the rest from reference TRBV7-6 and TRBJ2-1 gives the full variable domain: GAGVSQSPRYKVTKRGQDVALRCDPISGHVSLYWYRQALGQGPEFLTYFNYEAQQDKSGLPNDRFSAERPEGSISTLTIQRTEQRDSAMYRCASSLVGLAGGNEQFFGPGTRLTVL.